The source of this TCR beta chain is a study of beta chain features in type 1 diabetes. Expressed TCRB transcripts were sequenced, since all the RNA that had been isolated was reverse transcribed. Sequenced naive, central memory and regulatory T cell samples produced an average of roughly 3.5 million reads. Some clones are missing from TCRdb's copy, which holds only in-frame ones; the method was immunoSEQ multiplex PCR. The table has over 150,000 clones, 10% seen once. Points from the study as a whole: Whether HLA type affects TCRB rearrangement stayed undetermined in the present work. Comparison showed that naive, central memory and Treg TCRB repertoires appeared more similar among patients than among healthy donors. When Type 1 diabetes patients were examined, their TCRB CDR3s proved moderately but significantly shorter in all four CD4+ subsets.

Germline V gene sequence: CDR1 MNHNS, CDR2 SASEGT. The CDR3 has 16 amino acids. V was shortened by 3 bases and J by 1 base, with 15 bases between the two germline ends. This clone was observed a handful of times. Its antigen is unidentified. Researchers reported sorting CD4+ naive, central memory, regulatory and stem cell-like memory cells via CD45RO/CCR7/CD25/CD127/CD95/CD27. Sequenced: central memory CD4+ T cells from blood. The sequence came from a man aged 25-45 years with type 1 diabetes. The chain joins TRBV6-1 to TRBJ2-5, with D uncertain. CDR3 nucleotide sequence: TGTGCCAGCAGTGATGCTAGAATTAGGTCCCAAGAGACCCAGTACTTC. This translates into CASSDARIRSQETQYF.